Below are 10 T cell receptor beta chains sequenced from a single sample in a study of cytomegalovirus exposure and HLA in healthy donors. Primers for the PCR totalled 60 Vbeta and 13 Jbeta. Data came from immunoSEQ multiplex PCR; TCRdb stores just in-frame clones and leaves some out. The sample has under 200,000 clones, 60% to 85% seen once; the top ten hold 2.5% to 4%. The specimen was PBMCs. These TCRs come from a woman between 45 and 65 years old in good health and CMV-seropositive.

The rearrangement links TRBV29-1 to TRBJ1-1; perhaps TRBD1 as D (5 bases). V was clipped by 2 bases and J by 3 bases, with 10 bases between them. The CDR3 runs to 13 residues. The germline CDR1 and CDR2 sequences are SQVTM and ANQGSEA. CDR3: CSVERGGDTEAFF. In DNA, the CDR3 is TGCAGCGTTGAAAGGGGAGGGGACACTGAAGCTTTCTTT.

V gene TRBV9 combines with J gene TRBJ1-1, with 10 bases aligning to TRBD1. Germline values: CDR1 SGDLS, CDR2 YYNGEE. With V trimmed by 3 bases and J by 5 bases, 4 bases remained unmatched. This CDR3 spans 14 amino acids. In nucleotides, the CDR3 is TGTGCCAGCAGCGGAGGGACAGGGGTGACTGAAGCTTTCTTT. It encodes CASSGGTGVTEAFF.

The chain couples TRBV5-5 to TRBJ1-2; 7 bases are a match to TRBD1. J was trimmed by 7 bases and V by 0 bases; bases with no gene match: 9. Germline CDR1 and CDR2: SGHKS and YYEKEE (reference sequence). CDR3 size: 15 residues. CDR3 sequence: CASSLAGPQGFGYTF. CDR3 bases: TGTGCCAGCAGCTTGGCGGGGCCACAGGGGTTTGGCTACACCTTC.

Many counts were recorded for this clone. The CDR3 sequence is CAWSVGRSYNEQFF. The CDR3 DNA sequence: TGTGCCTGGAGTGTAGGGAGAAGCTACAATGAGCAGTTCTTC. This chain joins TRBV30 and TRBJ2-1, with D perhaps matching TRBD2 (5 bases). The CDR3 runs to 14 residues. V dropped 0 bases and J dropped 3 bases, with 9 bases sitting between them. Germline loops: CDR1 GTSNPN, CDR2 SVGIG (reference sequence). Full variable domain (outside the CDR3, taken from reference TRBV30 and TRBJ2-1): SQTIHQWPATLVQPVGSPLSLECTVEGTSNPNLYWYRQAAGRGLQLLFYSVGIGQISSEVPQNLSASRPQDRQFILSSKKLLLSDSGFYLCAWSVGRSYNEQFFGPGTRLTVL.

The chain uses TRBV7-2 and TRBJ1-2; possibly TRBD1 for D (6 bases). Trimming removed 5 bases from V and 8 bases from J, with 27 bases in between. CDR1 and CDR2 from the germline V gene are SGHTA and FQGNSA. CDR3 length equals 17 residues. For the CDR3, the DNA is TGTGCCAGCAGCCCAACCTCGCGACAGGTGCTAGGGGCCGGCTACACCTTC. Its translation: CASSPTSRQVLGAGYTF.

V usage is TRBV28 and J usage is TRBJ2-3, with 8 nucleotides matching TRBD2. CDR1 and CDR2 from the germline V gene are MDHEN and SYDVKM. The length of the CDR3 is 16 residues. V shed 2 bases and J 2 bases; nucleotides not matched to a gene: 6. The CDR3 sequence: CASSLAGGRVTDTQYF. The DNA for the CDR3 is TGTGCCAGCAGTTTAGCGGGGGGCAGGGTCACAGATACGCAGTATTTT. Complete variable domain (other parts from reference TRBV28 and TRBJ2-3): DVKVTQSSRYLVKRTGEKVFLECVQDMDHENMFWYRQDPGLGLRLIYFSYDVKMKEKGDIPEGYSVSREKKERFSLILESASTNQTSMYLCASSLAGGRVTDTQYFGPGTRLTVL.

The chain links TRBV5-5 to TRBJ2-7; D ambiguous. The CDR3 runs to 13 residues. Between the trimmed V and J ends, which lost 0 bases and 4 bases, there was a span of 8 bases. Germline V lookup: CDR1 SGHKS, CDR2 YYEKEE (reference sequence). CDR3 DNA sequence: TGTGCCAGCAGCTTGGCGATAGCATACGAGCAGTACTTC. Its translation is CASSLAIAYEQYF.

The chain joins TRBV10-3 to TRBJ2-7; TRBD2 matches at 11 bases. This CDR3 comprises 17 residues. The junction had 8 bases not matched to a gene; V was cut back by 0 bases and J by 4 bases. Germline V CDR1 and CDR2: ENHRY, SYGVKD. The CDR3 coding sequence is TGTGCCATCAGTGAGTCGTCAGCGACTAGCGGGAATTACGAGCAGTACTTC. This translates into CAISESSATSGNYEQYF.

A word on this clone: Other DNA variants within this sample encode the same CDR3. The chain uses TRBV5-1 and TRBJ2-3; D is possibly TRBD1 (5 bases). Between the trimmed V and J ends, which lost 0 bases and 0 bases, there was a span of 8 bases. Germline V gives CDR1 SGHRS, CDR2 YFSETQ. This CDR3 has 15 residues. The CDR3 nucleotides are TGCGCCAGCAGCTTGGGGGGCGGTAGCACAGATACGCAGTATTTT. This codes for CASSLGGGSTDTQYF.

This chain uses TRBV7-2 with TRBJ2-7, with 7 bases fitting TRBD2. The CDR3 loop spans 16 amino acids. V trimming: 6 bases; J trimming: 3 bases; junction bases outside the gene matches: 14. The V gene's germline CDR1 is SGHTA and CDR2 FQGNSA. The CDR3: CASSPKAQGGFYEQYF. For the CDR3, the DNA is TGTGCCAGCAGTCCTAAGGCGCAGGGAGGGTTCTACGAGCAGTACTTC.